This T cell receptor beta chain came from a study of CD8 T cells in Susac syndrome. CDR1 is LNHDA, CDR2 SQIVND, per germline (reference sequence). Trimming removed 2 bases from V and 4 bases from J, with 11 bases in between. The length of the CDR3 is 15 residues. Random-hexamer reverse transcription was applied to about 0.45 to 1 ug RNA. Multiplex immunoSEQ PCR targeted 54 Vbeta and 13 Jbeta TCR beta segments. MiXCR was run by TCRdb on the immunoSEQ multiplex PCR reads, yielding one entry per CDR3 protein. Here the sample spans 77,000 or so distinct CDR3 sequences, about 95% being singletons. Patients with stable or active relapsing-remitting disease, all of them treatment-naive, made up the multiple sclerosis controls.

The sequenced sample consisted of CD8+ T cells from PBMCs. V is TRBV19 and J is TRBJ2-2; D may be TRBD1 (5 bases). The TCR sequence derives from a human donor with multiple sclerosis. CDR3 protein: CASSITGTLTGELFF. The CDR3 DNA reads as TGTGCCAGTAGTATAACAGGCACCCTCACCGGGGAGCTGTTTTTT.